The clone carrying this T cell receptor (beta chain) appeared a few times. Its antigen is as yet unknown. These data belong to a study of identical twins. Study results and limitations: Those out-of-frame alpha sequences shared by twins showed an excess of low generation probability. Recombination models fit unrelated individuals' TCR alpha sharing but underestimated twins'.

The donors were all healthy and Caucasian. Trimming removed 0 bases from V and 13 bases from J; junction bases left unmatched: 20. The CDR3 is made up of 18 amino acids. Germline CDR1 is ENHRY and CDR2 is SYGVKD. TCRdb redid the calling of the 5' RACE reads with MiXCR, one entry per CDR3 protein. Of 1.5 million to 2 million distinct CDR3 sequences listed, about 32% are singletons. The TCR sequence derives from a newborn girl in good health. This rearrangement joins TRBV10-3 to TRBJ2-4; 8 bases map to TRBD1. The material sequenced was cord blood. The CDR3 DNA reads TGTGCCATCAGTGAGTCCGACAGGGGCATTCCCTCTACGGGAGAGCAGTACTTC. Protein sequence: CAISESDRGIPSTGEQYF.